This T cell receptor beta chain is from a study of vaccination effects on CD4 cells after COVID-19. Details on this clone: Its target is not known.

Cultured cells yielded isolated CD4+ T cells after around 10 days. Among the vaccine recipients, none had a prior SARS-CoV-2 infection, and nucleocapsid antibodies were negative. CDR3 size: 14 residues. The ends were cut back, 4 bases at V and 3 bases at J, with 14 bases in the middle. The germline V gene encodes CDR1 SGHRS and CDR2 YFSETQ. Sequenced by immunoSEQ multiplex PCR; TCRdb stores in-frame clones only, minus some. This table has around 60,000 clones, 60% to 85% appearing once. Whole-study results and caveats: Both infection-induced and vaccine-induced clones contracted markedly at late post-vaccination timepoints.

Sequences were derived from CD4+ T cells from PBMCs cultured without peptide, sampled before COVID-19 vaccination. The chain uses TRBV5-1 and TRBJ2-7; possibly TRBD1 or TRBD2 for D (5 bases each). The receptor was derived from a human donor who received a COVID-19 vaccine. The chain's CDR3 is CASSPLGTGYEQYV. CDR3 DNA sequence: TGCGCCAGCAGCCCCCTGGGGACCGGCTACGAGCAGTACGTC.